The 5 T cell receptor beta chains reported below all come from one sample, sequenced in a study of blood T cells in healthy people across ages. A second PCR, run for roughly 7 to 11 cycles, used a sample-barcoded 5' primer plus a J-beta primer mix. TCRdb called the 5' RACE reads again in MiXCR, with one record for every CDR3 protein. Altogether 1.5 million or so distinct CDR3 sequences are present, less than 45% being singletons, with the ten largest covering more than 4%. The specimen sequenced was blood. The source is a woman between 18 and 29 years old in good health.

The CDR3 loop is CASSSPTGAHYDEQFF. CDR3 in DNA: TGTGCCAGCAGTTCCCCGACAGGGGCCCATTACGATGAGCAGTTCTTC. The chain joins TRBV12-3 or TRBV12-4 to TRBJ2-1; 8 bases are a match to TRBD1. Losses at the gene ends were 4 bases for V and 8 bases for J; bases not matched to a gene: 13. The CDR3 spans 16 residues.

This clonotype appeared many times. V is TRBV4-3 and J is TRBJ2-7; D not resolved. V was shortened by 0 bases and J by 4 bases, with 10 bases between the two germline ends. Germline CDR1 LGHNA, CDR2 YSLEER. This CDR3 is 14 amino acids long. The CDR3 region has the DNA TGCGCCAGCAGCCAAGATGGTTTCGGGTACGAGCAGTACTTC. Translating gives CASSQDGFGYEQYF.

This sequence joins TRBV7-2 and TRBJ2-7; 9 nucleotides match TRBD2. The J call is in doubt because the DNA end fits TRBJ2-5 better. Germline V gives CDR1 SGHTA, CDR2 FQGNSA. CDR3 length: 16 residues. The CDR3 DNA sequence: TGTGCCAGCAGCGCCCATAGCGGGAGAACGCAAGAGACCCAGTACTTC. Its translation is CASSAHSGRTQETQYF.

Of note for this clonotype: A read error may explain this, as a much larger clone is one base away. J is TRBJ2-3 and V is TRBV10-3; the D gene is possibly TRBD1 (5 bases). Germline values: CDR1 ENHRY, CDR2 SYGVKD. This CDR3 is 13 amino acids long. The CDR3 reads CAISDQGTDAQYF. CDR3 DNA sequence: TGTGCCATCAGTGATCAGGGTACAGATGCGCAGTATTTT.

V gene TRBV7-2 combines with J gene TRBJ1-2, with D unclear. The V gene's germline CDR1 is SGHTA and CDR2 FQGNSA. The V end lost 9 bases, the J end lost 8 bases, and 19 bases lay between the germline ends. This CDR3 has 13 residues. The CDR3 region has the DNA TGTGCCAGTAACCGACTCGATATAGGGGGCTACACCTTC. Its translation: CASNRLDIGGYTF.